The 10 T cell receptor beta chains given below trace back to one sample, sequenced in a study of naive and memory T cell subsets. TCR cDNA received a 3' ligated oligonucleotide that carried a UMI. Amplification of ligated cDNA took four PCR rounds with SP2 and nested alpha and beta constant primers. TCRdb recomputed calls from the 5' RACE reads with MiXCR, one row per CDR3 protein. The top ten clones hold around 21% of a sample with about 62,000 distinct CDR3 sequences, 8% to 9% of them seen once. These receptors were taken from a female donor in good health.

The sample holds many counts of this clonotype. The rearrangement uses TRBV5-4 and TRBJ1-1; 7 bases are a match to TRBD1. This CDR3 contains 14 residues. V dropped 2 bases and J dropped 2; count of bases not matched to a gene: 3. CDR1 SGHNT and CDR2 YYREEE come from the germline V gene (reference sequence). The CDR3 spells CASSLQGINTEAFF. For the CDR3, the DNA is TGTGCCAGCAGCTTACAGGGGATTAACACTGAAGCTTTCTTT.

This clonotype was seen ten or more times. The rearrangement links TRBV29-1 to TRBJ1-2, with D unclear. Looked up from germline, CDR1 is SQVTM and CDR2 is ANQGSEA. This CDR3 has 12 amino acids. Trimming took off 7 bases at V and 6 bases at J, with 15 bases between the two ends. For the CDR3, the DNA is TGCAGCGCCACACCGCAGGACGATGGCTACACCTTC. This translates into CSATPQDDGYTF.

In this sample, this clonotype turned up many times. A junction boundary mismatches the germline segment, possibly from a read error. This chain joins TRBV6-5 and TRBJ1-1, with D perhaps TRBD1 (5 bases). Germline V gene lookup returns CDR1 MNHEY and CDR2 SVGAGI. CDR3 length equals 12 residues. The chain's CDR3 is CASSFTGTEAFF. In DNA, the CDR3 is TGTGCCAGTAGTTTTACAGGCACTGAAGCTTTCTTT.

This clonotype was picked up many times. The CDR3 sequence is CASGTRVRGFEQYF. CDR3 bases: TGTGCCAGCGGAACCAGGGTTCGCGGGTTCGAGCAGTACTTC. This chain connects TRBV28 to TRBJ2-7; perhaps D is TRBD1 or TRBD2 (5 bases each). The CDR3 length is 14 residues. Germline assignment: CDR1 MDHEN and CDR2 SYDVKM. V was cut by 8 bases and J by 6 bases, with 20 bases left in between.

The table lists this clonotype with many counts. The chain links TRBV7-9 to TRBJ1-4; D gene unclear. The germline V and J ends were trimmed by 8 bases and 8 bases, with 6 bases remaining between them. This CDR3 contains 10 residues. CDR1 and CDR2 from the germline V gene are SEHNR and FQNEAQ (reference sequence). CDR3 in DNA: TGTGCCAGCCCGGGAGAAAAACTGTTTTTT. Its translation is CASPGEKLFF.

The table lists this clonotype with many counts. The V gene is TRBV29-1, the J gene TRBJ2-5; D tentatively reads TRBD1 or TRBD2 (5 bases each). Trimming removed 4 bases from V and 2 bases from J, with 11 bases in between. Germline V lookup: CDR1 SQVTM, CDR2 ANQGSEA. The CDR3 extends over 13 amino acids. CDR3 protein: CSVVGTSQETQYF. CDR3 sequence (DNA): TGCAGCGTTGTAGGGACCTCTCAAGAGACCCAGTACTTC. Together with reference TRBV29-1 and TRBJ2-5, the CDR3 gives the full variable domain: SAVISQKPSRDICQRGTSLTIQCQVDSQVTMMFWYRQQPGQSLTLIATANQGSEATYESGFVIDKFPISRPNLTFSTLTVSNMSPEDSSIYLCSVVGTSQETQYFGPGTRLLVL.

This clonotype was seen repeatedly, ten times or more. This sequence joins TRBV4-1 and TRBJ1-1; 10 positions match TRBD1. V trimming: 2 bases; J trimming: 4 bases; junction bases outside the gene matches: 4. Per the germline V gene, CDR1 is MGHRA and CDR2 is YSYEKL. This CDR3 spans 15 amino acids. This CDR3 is CASSQRQGAITEAFF. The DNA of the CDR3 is TGCGCCAGCAGCCAAAGACAGGGGGCGATCACTGAAGCTTTCTTT.

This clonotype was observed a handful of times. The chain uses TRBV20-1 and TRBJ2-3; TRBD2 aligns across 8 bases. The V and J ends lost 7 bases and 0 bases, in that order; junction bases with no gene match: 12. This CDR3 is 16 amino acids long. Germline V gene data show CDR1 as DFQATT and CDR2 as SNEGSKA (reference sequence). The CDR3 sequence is CSVPDGASGSTDTQYF. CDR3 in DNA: TGCAGTGTTCCCGATGGGGCTAGCGGGAGCACAGATACGCAGTATTTT.

The CDR3 sequence: CASSLEEYGYTF. The CDR3 nucleotides are TGTGCCAGCAGTCTCGAGGAATATGGCTACACCTTC. V usage is TRBV6-4 and J usage is TRBJ1-2; no clear D. This CDR3 contains 12 residues. The V gene lost 5 bases and the J gene lost 5 bases, with 9 bases spanning the gap. Germline V gene lookup returns CDR1 MRHNA and CDR2 SNTAGT.

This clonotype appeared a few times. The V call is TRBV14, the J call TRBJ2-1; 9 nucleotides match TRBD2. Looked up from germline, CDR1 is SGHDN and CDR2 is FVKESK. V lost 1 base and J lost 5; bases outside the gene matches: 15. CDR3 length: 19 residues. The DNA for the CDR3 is TGTGCCAGCAGCCAAGGAGTTGAACTAGCGGGCTCCGGGAACAATGAGCAGTTCTTC. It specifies CASSQGVELAGSGNNEQFF. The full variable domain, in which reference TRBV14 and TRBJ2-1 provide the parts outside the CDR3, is EAGVTQFPSHSVIEKGQTVTLRCDPISGHDNLYWYRRVMGKEIKFLLHFVKESKQDESGMPNNRFLAERTGGTYSTLKVQPAELEDSGVYFCASSQGVELAGSGNNEQFFGPGTRLTVL.